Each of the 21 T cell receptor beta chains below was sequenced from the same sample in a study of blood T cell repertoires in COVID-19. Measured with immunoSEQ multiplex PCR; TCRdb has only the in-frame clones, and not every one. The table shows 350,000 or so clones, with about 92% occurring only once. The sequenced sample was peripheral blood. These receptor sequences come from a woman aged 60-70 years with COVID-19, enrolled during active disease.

In nucleotides, the CDR3 is TGTGCCAGCAGCCTGGGAGGGTGGTATAATGAAAAACTGTTTTTT. Protein: CASSLGGWYNEKLFF. The chain has TRBV14 and TRBJ1-4; D uncertain. V lost 4 bases, J lost 4 bases, and 13 bases lay in between. The CDR3 has 15 residues. Germline-derived CDR1 and CDR2 are SGHDN and FVKESK. The whole variable domain, remainder taken from reference TRBV14 and TRBJ1-4, is EAGVTQFPSHSVIEKGQTVTLRCDPISGHDNLYWYRRVMGKEIKFLLHFVKESKQDESGMPNNRFLAERTGGTYSTLKVQPAELEDSGVYFCASSLGGWYNEKLFFGSGTQLSVL.

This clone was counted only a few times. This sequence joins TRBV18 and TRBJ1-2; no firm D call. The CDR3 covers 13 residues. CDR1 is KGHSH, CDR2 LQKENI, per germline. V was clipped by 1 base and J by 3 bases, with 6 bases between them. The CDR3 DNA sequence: TGTGCCAGCTCACCACAGGCGGACTATGGCTACACCTTC. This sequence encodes CASSPQADYGYTF. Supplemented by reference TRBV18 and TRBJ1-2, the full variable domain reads NAGVMQNPRHLVRRRGQEARLRCSPMKGHSHVYWYRQLPEEGLKFMVYLQKENIIDESGMPKERFSAEFPKEGPSILRIQQVVRGDSAAYFCASSPQADYGYTFGSGTRLTVV.

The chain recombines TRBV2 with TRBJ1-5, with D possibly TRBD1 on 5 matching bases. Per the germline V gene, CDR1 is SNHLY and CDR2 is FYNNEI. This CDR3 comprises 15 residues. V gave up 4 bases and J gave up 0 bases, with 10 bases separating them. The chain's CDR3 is CASSGTGYSNQPQHF. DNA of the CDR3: TGTGCCAGCAGTGGAACAGGCTATAGCAATCAGCCCCAGCATTTT.

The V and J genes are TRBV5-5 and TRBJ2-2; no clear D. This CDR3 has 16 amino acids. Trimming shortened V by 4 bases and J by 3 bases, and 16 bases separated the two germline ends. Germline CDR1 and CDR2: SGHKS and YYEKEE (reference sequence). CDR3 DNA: TGTGCCAGCAGCCCCCTTTCGGGTTCGCACACCGGGGAGCTGTTTTTT. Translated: CASSPLSGSHTGELFF. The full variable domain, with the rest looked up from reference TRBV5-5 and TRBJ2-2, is DAGVTQSPTHLIKTRGQQVTLRCSPISGHKSVSWYQQVLGQGPQFIFQYYEKEERGRGNFPDRFSARQFPNYSSELNVNALLLGDSALYLCASSPLSGSHTGELFFGEGSRLTVL.

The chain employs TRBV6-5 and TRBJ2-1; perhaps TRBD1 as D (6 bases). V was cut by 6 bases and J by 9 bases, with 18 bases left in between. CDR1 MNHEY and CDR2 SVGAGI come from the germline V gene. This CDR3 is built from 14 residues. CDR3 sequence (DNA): TGTGCCAGCAGAATCGAGGGGGTGTTAGGTGAGCAGTTCTTC. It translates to CASRIEGVLGEQFF.

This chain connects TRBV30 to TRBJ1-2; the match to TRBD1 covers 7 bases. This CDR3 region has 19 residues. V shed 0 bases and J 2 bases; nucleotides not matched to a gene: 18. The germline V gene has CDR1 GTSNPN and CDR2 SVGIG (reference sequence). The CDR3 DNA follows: TGTGCCTGGAGTGTACGGCAGAGGGGGCGTAATGTTAAGAACTATGGCTACACCTTC. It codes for CAWSVRQRGRNVKNYGYTF.

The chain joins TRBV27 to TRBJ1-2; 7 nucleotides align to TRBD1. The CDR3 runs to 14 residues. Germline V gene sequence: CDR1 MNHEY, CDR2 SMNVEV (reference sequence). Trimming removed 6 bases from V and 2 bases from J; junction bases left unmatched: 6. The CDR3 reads CASRKGQANYGYTF. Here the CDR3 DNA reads TGTGCCAGCAGAAAAGGACAGGCCAACTATGGCTACACCTTC.

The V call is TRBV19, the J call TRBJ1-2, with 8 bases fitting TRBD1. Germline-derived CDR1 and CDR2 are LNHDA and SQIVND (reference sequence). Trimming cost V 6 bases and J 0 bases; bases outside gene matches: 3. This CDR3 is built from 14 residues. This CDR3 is CASSRQGSNYGYTF. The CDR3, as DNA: TGTGCCAGTAGCCGACAGGGGTCTAACTATGGCTACACCTTC.

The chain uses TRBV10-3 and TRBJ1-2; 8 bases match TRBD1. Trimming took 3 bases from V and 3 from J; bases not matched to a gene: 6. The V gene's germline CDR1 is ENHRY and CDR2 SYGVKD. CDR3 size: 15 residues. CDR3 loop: CAISDLGQAHYGYTF. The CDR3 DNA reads TGTGCCATCAGTGACCTGGGACAGGCCCACTATGGCTACACCTTC.

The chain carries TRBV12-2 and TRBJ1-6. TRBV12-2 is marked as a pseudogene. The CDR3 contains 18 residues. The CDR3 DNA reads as TGTGCAAGTCGCTCTCCTGAATGCCGGGGGGCCATCAATTCACCCCTCCACTTT. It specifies CASRSPECRGAINSPLHF.

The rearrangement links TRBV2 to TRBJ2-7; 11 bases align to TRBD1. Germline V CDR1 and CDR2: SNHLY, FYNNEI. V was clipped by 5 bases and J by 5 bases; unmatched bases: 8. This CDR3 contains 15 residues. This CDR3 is CASSRGQGALNEQYF. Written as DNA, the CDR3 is TGTGCCAGCAGTAGAGGACAGGGGGCACTTAACGAGCAGTACTTC.

The CDR3 sequence: CASRAKYGSPEAFF. In DNA form, the CDR3 reads TGTGCCAGCAGGGCCAAGTACGGGAGCCCTGAAGCTTTCTTT. The rearrangement links TRBV14 to TRBJ1-1; D call uncertain. The V end was cut by 6 bases, the J end by 6 bases, with 17 bases between. The CDR3 is 14 residues long. Germline V CDR1 and CDR2: SGHDN, FVKESK.

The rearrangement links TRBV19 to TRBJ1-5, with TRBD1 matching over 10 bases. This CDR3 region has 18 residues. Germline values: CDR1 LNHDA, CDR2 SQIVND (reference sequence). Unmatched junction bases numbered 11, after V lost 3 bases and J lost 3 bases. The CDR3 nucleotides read TGTGCCAGTAGTATCCCGGACAGGGGGAGAGGTGTCAATCAGCCCCAGCATTTT. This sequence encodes CASSIPDRGRGVNQPQHF.

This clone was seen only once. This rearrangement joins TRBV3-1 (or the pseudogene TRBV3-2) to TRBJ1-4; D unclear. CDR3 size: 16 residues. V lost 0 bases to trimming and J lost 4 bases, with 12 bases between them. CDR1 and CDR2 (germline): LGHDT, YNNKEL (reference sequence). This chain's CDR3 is CASSQDPTGINEKLFF. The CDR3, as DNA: TGTGCCAGCAGCCAAGATCCGACGGGGATTAATGAAAAACTGTTTTTT.

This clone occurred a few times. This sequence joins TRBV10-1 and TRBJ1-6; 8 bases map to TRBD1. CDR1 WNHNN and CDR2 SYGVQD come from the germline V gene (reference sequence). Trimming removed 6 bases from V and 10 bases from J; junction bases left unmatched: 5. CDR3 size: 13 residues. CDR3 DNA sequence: TGCGCCAGCAGCCCAGGGGGCACCTCACCCCTCCACTTT. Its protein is CASSPGGTSPLHF.

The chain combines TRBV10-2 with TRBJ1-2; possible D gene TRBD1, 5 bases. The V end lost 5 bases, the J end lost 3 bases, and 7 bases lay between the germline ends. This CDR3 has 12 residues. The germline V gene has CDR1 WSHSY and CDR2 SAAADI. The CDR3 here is CASSLGDYGYTF. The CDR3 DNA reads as TGCGCCAGCAGTCTAGGGGACTATGGCTACACCTTC.

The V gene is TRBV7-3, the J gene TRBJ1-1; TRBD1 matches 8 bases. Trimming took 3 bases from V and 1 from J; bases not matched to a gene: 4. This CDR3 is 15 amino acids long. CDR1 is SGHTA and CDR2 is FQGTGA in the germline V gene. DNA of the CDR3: TGTGCCAGCAGCTTCACAGGGGGAGGGAACACTGAAGCTTTCTTT. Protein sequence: CASSFTGGGNTEAFF. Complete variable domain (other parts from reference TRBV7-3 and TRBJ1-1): GAGVSQTPSNKVTEKGKYVELRCDPISGHTALYWYRQSLGQGPEFLIYFQGTGAADDSGLPNDRFFAVRPEGSVSTLKIQRTERGDSAVYLCASSFTGGGNTEAFFGQGTRLTVV.

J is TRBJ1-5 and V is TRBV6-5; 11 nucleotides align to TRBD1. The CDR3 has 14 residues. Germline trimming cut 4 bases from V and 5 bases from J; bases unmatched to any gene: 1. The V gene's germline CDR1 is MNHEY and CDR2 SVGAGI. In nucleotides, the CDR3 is TGTGCCAGCAGTTCGGGACAGGGGGATCAGCCCCAGCATTTT. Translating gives CASSSGQGDQPQHF.

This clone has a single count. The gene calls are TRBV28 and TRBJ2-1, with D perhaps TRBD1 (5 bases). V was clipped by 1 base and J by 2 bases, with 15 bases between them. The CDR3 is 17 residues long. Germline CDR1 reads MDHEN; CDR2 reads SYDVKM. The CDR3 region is CASSLSWWQGPYNEQFF. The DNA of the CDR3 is TGTGCCAGCAGTTTATCGTGGTGGCAGGGCCCCTACAATGAGCAGTTCTTC. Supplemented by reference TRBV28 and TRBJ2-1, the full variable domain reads DVKVTQSSRYLVKRTGEKVFLECVQDMDHENMFWYRQDPGLGLRLIYFSYDVKMKEKGDIPEGYSVSREKKERFSLILESASTNQTSMYLCASSLSWWQGPYNEQFFGPGTRLTVL.

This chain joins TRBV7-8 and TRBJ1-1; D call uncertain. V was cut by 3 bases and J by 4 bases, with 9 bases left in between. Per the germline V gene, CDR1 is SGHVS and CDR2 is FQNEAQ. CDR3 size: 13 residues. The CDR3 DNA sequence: TGTGCCAGCAGCTTGGTCGGTGTCACTGAAGCTTTCTTT. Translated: CASSLVGVTEAFF.

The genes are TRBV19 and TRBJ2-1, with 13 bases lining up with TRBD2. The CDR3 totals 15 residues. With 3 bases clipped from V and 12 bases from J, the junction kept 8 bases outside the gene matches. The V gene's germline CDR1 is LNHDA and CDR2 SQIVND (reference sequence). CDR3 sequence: CASSIELAGGQGQFF. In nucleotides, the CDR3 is TGTGCCAGTAGTATCGAACTAGCGGGGGGGCAGGGGCAGTTCTTC.